Below, 30 T cell receptor beta chains from the same sample are listed, as sequenced in a study of cytomegalovirus exposure and HLA in healthy donors. Only in-frame clones appear in the TCRdb table, and some are missing; sequencing was by immunoSEQ multiplex PCR. The data show about 120,000 clones, with under 90% seen just once and approximately 2.3% held by the top ten. Material: PBMCs. These receptors were taken from a woman younger than 45 in good health and CMV-seronegative.

This clone occurred once. The chain uses TRBV9 and TRBJ1-5; the D gene is possibly TRBD1 (5 bases). CDR3 length equals 15 residues. Trimming cost V 4 bases and J 2 bases, with 13 bases left between them. Per the germline V gene, CDR1 is SGDLS and CDR2 is YYNGEE. This CDR3 reads CASSTDGGGNQPQHF. The DNA of the CDR3 is TGTGCCAGCAGCACCGACGGGGGGGGCAATCAGCCCCAGCATTTT.

The V gene is TRBV5-4, the J gene TRBJ2-5; 8 bases match TRBD2. The junction had 5 bases not matched to a gene; V was cut back by 4 bases and J by 3 bases. The germline CDR1 and CDR2 sequences are SGHNT and YYREEE (reference sequence). The CDR3 runs 14 residues. In DNA, the CDR3 is TGTGCCAGCAGCCCGGGGGGGGCCAAAGAGACCCAGTACTTC. Protein sequence: CASSPGGAKETQYF.

The chain recombines TRBV7-8 with TRBJ2-7; 9 nucleotides line up with TRBD2. The trim removed 5 bases at V and 0 bases at J, leaving 17 bases unmatched. Germline-derived CDR1 and CDR2 are SGHVS and FQNEAQ. The CDR3 runs to 19 residues. Here the CDR3 reads CASSPWTLESGGRSYEQYF. In DNA, the CDR3 is TGTGCCAGCAGCCCCTGGACCCTGGAGAGCGGGGGGCGCTCCTACGAGCAGTACTTC. Full variable domain (rest looked up from reference TRBV7-8 and TRBJ2-7): GAGVSQSPRYKVAKRGQDVALRCDPISGHVSLFWYQQALGQGPEFLTYFQNEAQLDKSGLPSDRFFAERPEGSVSTLKIQRTQQEDSAVYLCASSPWTLESGGRSYEQYFGPGTRLTVT.

The V gene is TRBV4-3, the J gene TRBJ2-1; D is possibly TRBD1 (5 bases). Germline V gene data show CDR1 as LGHNA and CDR2 as YSLEER. The CDR3 length is 15 residues. The V end was cut by 5 bases, the J end by 1 base, with 12 bases between. The CDR3 spells CASSRGRASYNEQFF. As DNA, the CDR3 is TGCGCCAGCAGCAGGGGTCGGGCTTCCTACAATGAGCAGTTCTTC.

The chain links TRBV6-1 to TRBJ2-3; 7 nucleotides line up with TRBD2. J was trimmed by 2 bases and V by 9 bases; bases with no gene match: 8. Germline V CDR1 and CDR2: MNHNS, SASEGT. The CDR3 contains 14 residues. The CDR3 sequence is CASRWGGYTDTQYF. In DNA form, the CDR3 reads TGTGCCAGTCGTTGGGGAGGGTACACAGATACGCAGTATTTT.

The sample holds a few counts of this clone. This chain links TRBV9 with TRBJ1-2, with D uncertain. CDR3 length: 13 amino acids. Germline V CDR1 and CDR2: SGDLS, YYNGEE. The V and J ends lost 0 bases and 5 bases respectively, with 8 bases between them. In DNA form, the CDR3 reads TGTGCCAGCAGCGTAGGACTGGATTATGGCTACACCTTC. This sequence encodes CASSVGLDYGYTF.

The V call is TRBV18, the J call TRBJ2-6, with 10 positions matching TRBD1. V trimming: 3 bases; J trimming: 4 bases; junction bases outside the gene matches: 6. CDR1 and CDR2 (germline): KGHSH, LQKENI. This CDR3 has 17 amino acids. CDR3 region: CASSPTGGAFGANVLTF. DNA of the CDR3: TGTGCCAGCTCACCGACAGGGGGCGCGTTCGGGGCCAACGTCCTGACTTTC.

CDR3 residues: CATSRDTGGGEQYF. Here the CDR3 DNA reads TGTGCCACCAGCAGAGATACGGGGGGCGGGGAGCAGTACTTC. The rearrangement links TRBV15 to TRBJ2-7; a possible D gene is TRBD2 (7 bases). Germline V gene data show CDR1 as LNHNV and CDR2 as YYDKDF (reference sequence). Trimming shortened V by 0 bases and J by 7 bases, and 13 bases separated the two germline ends. The CDR3 loop spans 14 amino acids.

This chain connects TRBV19 to TRBJ1-6, with D maybe TRBD1 (6 bases). The V gene lost 6 bases and the J gene lost 9 bases, with 12 bases spanning the gap. From germline, CDR1 is LNHDA and CDR2 SQIVND (reference sequence). CDR3 length equals 13 residues. CDR3 sequence (DNA): TGTGCCAGTAGGCAAGGGGGGGTTTCACCCCTCCACTTT. Amino acid sequence: CASRQGGVSPLHF.

J is TRBJ1-2 and V is TRBV7-8; the match to TRBD1 covers 9 bases. With 4 bases clipped from V and 3 bases from J, the junction kept 6 bases outside the gene matches. The CDR3 is 15 residues long. CDR1 is SGHVS and CDR2 is FQNEAQ in the germline V gene. Here the CDR3 DNA reads TGTGCCAGCAGCTCCCCGGGACAGGGAGACTATGGCTACACCTTC. Its translation: CASSSPGQGDYGYTF.

CDR3 residues: CASSTGQGYQPQHF. DNA for the CDR3: TGTGCCAGCAGCACGGGACAGGGCTATCAGCCCCAGCATTTT. V is TRBV7-8 and J is TRBJ1-5; 9 nucleotides align to TRBD1. V shed 5 bases, J shed 5 bases, and the junction held 4 bases outside the gene matches. Germline CDR1 and CDR2: SGHVS and FQNEAQ. The CDR3 consists of 14 residues.

The chain joins TRBV18 to TRBJ1-2; D gene ambiguous. V gave up 2 bases and J gave up 5 bases, with 9 bases separating them. The germline gives CDR1 KGHSH, CDR2 LQKENI. There are 13 residues in the CDR3. The DNA for the CDR3 is TGTGCCAGCTCACCAACGGACTATTATGGCTACACCTTC. Translated: CASSPTDYYGYTF.

The rearrangement uses TRBV18 and TRBJ2-3; TRBD1 matches 9 bases. In germline, CDR1 is KGHSH, CDR2 LQKENI. The CDR3 totals 14 residues. Unmatched junction bases numbered 4, after V lost 4 bases and J lost 5 bases. The CDR3 protein is CASSLGQGKDTQYF. CDR3 coding DNA: TGTGCCAGCTCACTGGGACAGGGAAAAGATACGCAGTATTTT.

The chain carries TRBV13 and TRBJ2-7; 8 nucleotides line up with TRBD1. Germline V gene lookup returns CDR1 PRHDT and CDR2 FYEKMQ (reference sequence). This CDR3 comprises 15 residues. The V and J ends lost 5 bases and 6 bases, in that order; junction bases with no gene match: 12. In DNA, the CDR3 is TGTGCCAGCAGCCACACCGGGACAGGACACTCCGAGCAGTACTTC. This encodes CASSHTGTGHSEQYF.

The CDR3: CASSPGRGSYEQYF. CDR3 coding DNA: TGTGCCAGCAGCCCGGGGAGGGGGTCCTACGAGCAGTACTTC. This rearrangement joins TRBV5-6 to TRBJ2-7; maybe TRBD2 (7 bases). V lost 4 bases and J 1 base, leaving 12 bases between the germline ends. The CDR3 is 14 amino acids. Germline-derived CDR1 and CDR2 are SGHDT and YYEEEE.

V gene TRBV10-3 combines with J gene TRBJ2-7, with TRBD1 as a possible D gene (6 bases). Germline-derived CDR1 and CDR2 are ENHRY and SYGVKD. The CDR3 contains 12 residues. The V end lost 6 bases, the J end lost 2 bases, and 8 bases lay between the germline ends. The CDR3 region is CAIRDSAYEQYF. Here the CDR3 DNA reads TGTGCCATCAGGGACAGCGCCTACGAGCAGTACTTC.

The DNA for the CDR3 is TGTGCCAGCAATAGGGAGGCTGAGCTAGAAAAACTGTTTTTT. It encodes CASNREAELEKLFF. The chain employs TRBV2 and TRBJ1-4; D remains unclear. CDR3 length: 14 amino acids. Germline CDR1 is SNHLY and CDR2 is FYNNEI. The germline V and J ends were trimmed by 7 bases and 8 bases, with 17 bases remaining between them. Complete variable domain (other parts from reference TRBV2 and TRBJ1-4): EPEVTQTPSHQVTQMGQEVILRCVPISNHLYFYWYRQILGQKVEFLVSFYNNEISEKSEIFDDQFSVERPDGSNFTLKIRSTKLEDSAMYFCASNREAELEKLFFGSGTQLSVL.

J is TRBJ1-2 and V is TRBV30; no definite D call. V lost 0 bases and J 9 bases, leaving 14 bases between the germline ends. The germline V gene encodes CDR1 GTSNPN and CDR2 SVGIG (reference sequence). The CDR3 spans 13 residues. The CDR3 DNA sequence: TGTGCCTGGAGTGTACAAGGAGCCCCTCGCTACACCTTC. This translates into CAWSVQGAPRYTF. The full variable domain, with the rest looked up from reference TRBV30 and TRBJ1-2, is SQTIHQWPATLVQPVGSPLSLECTVEGTSNPNLYWYRQAAGRGLQLLFYSVGIGQISSEVPQNLSASRPQDRQFILSSKKLLLSDSGFYLCAWSVQGAPRYTFGSGTRLTVV.

This clone was seen repeatedly, ten times or more. V is TRBV21-1 and J is TRBJ2-3; the D segment call TRBD2 is taken from the table without a DNA check. TRBV21-1 is assigned pseudogene status. The CDR3 is 15 residues long. The CDR3 region is CASRIGGKSTDTQYF. The CDR3 region has the DNA TGTGCCAGCAGGATTGGAGGGAAAAGCACAGATACGCAGTATTTT.

The chain combines TRBV7-2 with TRBJ2-2, with 14 nucleotides matching TRBD2. The CDR3 contains 16 residues. V dropped 4 bases and J dropped 7; count of bases not matched to a gene: 5. The germline V gene encodes CDR1 SGHTA and CDR2 FQGNSA. CDR3 coding DNA: TGTGCCAGCAGCTCCGAAGGACTAGCGGGGGGCGGGGAGCTGTTTTTT. Translating gives CASSSEGLAGGGELFF.

J is TRBJ1-2 and V is TRBV2; D is unclear. The CDR3 is 16 residues long. Germline CDR1 SNHLY, CDR2 FYNNEI. Trimming took off 0 bases at V and 1 base at J, with 12 bases between the two ends. Here the CDR3 reads CASSEAPPGLNYGYTF. The CDR3 nucleotides are TGTGCCAGCAGTGAAGCGCCTCCTGGGCTTAACTATGGCTACACCTTC.

The chain employs TRBV12-5 and TRBJ2-3; 16 bases align to TRBD2. There are 15 residues in the CDR3. J gave up 7 bases and V 6 bases, and 4 bases lay outside the gene matches. CDR1 and CDR2 (germline): LGHNT, FRNRAP. The CDR3, as DNA: TGTGCTAGTGGCCGGGGACTAGCGGGGGGGAATACGCAGTATTTT. Encoded protein: CASGRGLAGGNTQYF.

The CDR3 protein is CASSPAGPSSYEQYF. The DNA of the CDR3 is TGTGCCAGCAGTCCAGCGGGGCCCAGCTCCTACGAGCAGTACTTC. The V and J genes are TRBV11-3 and TRBJ2-7; 7 nucleotides agree with TRBD2. Losses at the gene ends were 6 bases for V and 0 bases for J; bases not matched to a gene: 8. This CDR3 comprises 15 residues. Germline V gives CDR1 SGHNT, CDR2 YENEEA.

V usage is TRBV11-2 and J usage is TRBJ2-1; possibly TRBD2 for D (5 bases). Trimming took 2 bases from V and 12 from J, leaving 23 bases between them. The CDR3 totals 16 residues. Germline V gene lookup returns CDR1 SGHAT and CDR2 FQNNGV. CDR3 sequence reads: CASSLSRPDSPRGQFF. CDR3 bases: TGTGCCAGCAGCTTAAGCAGGCCGGACTCCCCCCGGGGGCAGTTCTTC.

The chain couples TRBV19 to TRBJ1-2, with D maybe TRBD1 (6 bases). This CDR3 spans 13 amino acids. Germline assignment: CDR1 LNHDA and CDR2 SQIVND (reference sequence). Trimming cost V 2 bases and J 3 bases, with 7 bases left between them. The CDR3 DNA follows: TGTGCCAGTAGTATATCAGGGGACTATGGCTACACCTTC. Its protein is CASSISGDYGYTF.

The rearrangement joins TRBV4-1 to TRBJ1-1; D ambiguous. The CDR3 spans 15 residues. Germline V gene sequence: CDR1 MGHRA, CDR2 YSYEKL. Trimming cost V 0 bases and J 4 bases, with 12 bases left between them. CDR3 sequence: CASSQEVRGGTEAFF. The DNA of the CDR3 is TGCGCCAGCAGCCAAGAAGTCCGGGGAGGCACTGAAGCTTTCTTT.

The rearrangement links TRBV19 to TRBJ2-6, with D perhaps matching TRBD2 (5 bases). CDR1 is LNHDA and CDR2 is SQIVND in the germline V gene (reference sequence). The CDR3 is 15 residues long. V shed 7 bases and J shed 0 bases, with 10 bases lying between them. The CDR3, as DNA: TGTGCCAGTATCCAAGGGAGCTCTGGGGCCAACGTCCTGACTTTC. Amino acids: CASIQGSSGANVLTF. Using reference TRBV19 and TRBJ2-6 for the parts outside the CDR3, the full variable domain is DGGITQSPKYLFRKEGQNVTLSCEQNLNHDAMYWYRQDPGQGLRLIYYSQIVNDFQKGDIAEGYSVSREKKESFPLTVTSAQKNPTAFYLCASIQGSSGANVLTFGAGSRLTVL.

The J gene is TRBJ1-1, the V gene TRBV5-6, with D hard to call. Trimming removed 2 bases at V and 0 bases at J, with 2 bases between. The CDR3 is 12 residues long. The germline V gene has CDR1 SGHDT and CDR2 YYEEEE. The CDR3 DNA follows: TGTGCCAGCAGCTTCATGAACACTGAAGCTTTCTTT. Protein sequence: CASSFMNTEAFF.

This sequence joins TRBV13 and TRBJ1-1; D is perhaps TRBD1 (5 bases). Trimming removed 0 bases from V and 1 base from J, with 9 bases in between. The V gene's germline CDR1 is PRHDT and CDR2 FYEKMQ (reference sequence). This CDR3 contains 15 residues. The chain's CDR3 is CASSLGLRGNTEAFF. The CDR3 DNA sequence: TGTGCCAGCAGCTTAGGCCTTAGGGGGAACACTGAAGCTTTCTTT.

The chain is built from TRBV18 and TRBJ1-2; the D is unclear. The CDR3 covers 15 residues. V was trimmed by 3 bases and J by 8 bases, leaving 19 bases between them. Looked up from germline, CDR1 is KGHSH and CDR2 is LQKENI. The CDR3: CASSPGKGDLWGYTF. The CDR3 DNA reads TGTGCCAGCTCACCCGGAAAGGGAGACCTATGGGGCTACACCTTC.